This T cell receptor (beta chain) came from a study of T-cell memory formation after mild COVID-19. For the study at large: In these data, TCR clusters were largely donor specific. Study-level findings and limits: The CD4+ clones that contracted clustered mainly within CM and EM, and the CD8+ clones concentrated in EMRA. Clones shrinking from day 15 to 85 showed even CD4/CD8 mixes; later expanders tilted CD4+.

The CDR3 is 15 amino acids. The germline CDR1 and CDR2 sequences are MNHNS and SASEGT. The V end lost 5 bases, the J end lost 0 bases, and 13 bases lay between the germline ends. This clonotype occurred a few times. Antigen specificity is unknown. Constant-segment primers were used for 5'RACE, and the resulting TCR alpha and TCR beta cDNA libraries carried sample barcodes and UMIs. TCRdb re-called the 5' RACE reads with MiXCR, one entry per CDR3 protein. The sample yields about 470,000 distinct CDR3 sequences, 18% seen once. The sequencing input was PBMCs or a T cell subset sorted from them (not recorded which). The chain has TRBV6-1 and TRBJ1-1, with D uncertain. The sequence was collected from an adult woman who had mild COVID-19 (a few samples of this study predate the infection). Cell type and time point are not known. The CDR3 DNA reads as TGTGCCAGCAGTCCACACTCGGGATTGAACACTGAAGCTTTCTTT. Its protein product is CASSPHSGLNTEAFF.